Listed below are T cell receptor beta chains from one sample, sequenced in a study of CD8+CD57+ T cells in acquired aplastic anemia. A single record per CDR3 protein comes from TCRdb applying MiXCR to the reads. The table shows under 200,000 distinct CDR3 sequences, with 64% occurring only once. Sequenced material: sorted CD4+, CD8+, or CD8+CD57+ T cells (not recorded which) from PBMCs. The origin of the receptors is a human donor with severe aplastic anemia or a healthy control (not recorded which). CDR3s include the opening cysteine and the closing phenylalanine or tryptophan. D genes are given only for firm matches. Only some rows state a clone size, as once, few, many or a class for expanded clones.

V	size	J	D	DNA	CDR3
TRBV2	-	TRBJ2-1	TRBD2	TGTGCCAGCCGACTTAGCGGGAGCTCCTACAATGAGCAGTTCTTC	CASRLSGSSYNEQFF
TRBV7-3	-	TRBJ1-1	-	TGTGCCAGCAGCTTAGGGGATCAGTGGGACACTGAAGCTTTCTTT	CASSLGDQWDTEAFF
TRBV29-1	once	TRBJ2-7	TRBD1	TGCAGCAGCTTCGCAGGACAGGGTTACGAGCAGTACTTC	CSSFAGQGYEQYF
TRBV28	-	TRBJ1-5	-	TGTGCCAGCAGTTTATACGGGGTTCAGCCCCAGCATTTT	CASSLYGVQPQHF
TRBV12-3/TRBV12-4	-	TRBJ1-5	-	TGTGCCAGCAGTTTAATAGGGAGCAATCAGCCCCAGCATTTT	CASSLIGSNQPQHF
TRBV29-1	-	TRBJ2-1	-	TGCAGCGTGACCCTCTTGGAGAATGAGCAGTTCTTC	CSVTLLENEQFF
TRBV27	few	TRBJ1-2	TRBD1	TGTGCCAGCAAAATCGGGACAGACAACTACACCTTC	CASKIGTDNYTF
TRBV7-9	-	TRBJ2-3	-	TGTGCCAGCAGCTTGGTAAGCGGGTCGGATACGCAGTATTTT	CASSLVSGSDTQYF
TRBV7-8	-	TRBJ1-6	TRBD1	TGTGCCAGCAGCAGACAGGGGGCCGGGATTTCACCCCTCCACTTT	CASSRQGAGISPLHF
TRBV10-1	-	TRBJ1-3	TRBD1	TGCGCCAGCAGGAGGCCCTTTTGGACAGGGGGCTTTCCCCCTTCTGGAAACACCATATATTTT	CASRRPFWTGGFPPSGNTIYF
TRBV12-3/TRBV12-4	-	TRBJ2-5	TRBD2	TGTGCCAGCAGTTTAATGGCGGGAGCTACGTACCAAGAGACCCAGTACTTC	CASSLMAGATYQETQYF
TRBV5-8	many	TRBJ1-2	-	TGTGCCAGCAGCTTGGCGGGGGACTATGGCTACACCTTC	CASSLAGDYGYTF
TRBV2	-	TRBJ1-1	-	TGTGCCAGCAGTGAAGATCGGATTACTGAAGCTTTCTTT	CASSEDRITEAFF
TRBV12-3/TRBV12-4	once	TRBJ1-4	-	TGTGCCAGCAGTTTCCCGGGGGGAACGAATGAAAAACTGTTTTTT	CASSFPGGTNEKLFF
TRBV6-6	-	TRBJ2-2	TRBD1	TGTGCCAGCAGTTACCACGGACAGGGGGGCACCGGGGAGCTGTTTTTT	CASSYHGQGGTGELFF
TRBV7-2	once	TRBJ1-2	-	TGTGCCAGCACCCTCTGGGGGGATGGCTACACCTTC	CASTLWGDGYTF
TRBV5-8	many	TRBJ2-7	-	TGTGCCAGCAGCTTGTTAGAATCCTACGAGCAGTACTTC	CASSLLESYEQYF
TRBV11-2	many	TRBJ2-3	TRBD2	TGTGCCAGCAGCGTAGTCCGGGGGGGCGAGGCAGATACGCAGTATTTT	CASSVVRGGEADTQYF
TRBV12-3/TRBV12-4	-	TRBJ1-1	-	TGTGCCAGCAGTTTCGCCGGGTCGAACACTGAAGCTTTCTTT	CASSFAGSNTEAFF
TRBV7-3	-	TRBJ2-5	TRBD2	TGTGCCAGCAGCCTCAACCCCGGGACGGGGGGAGAGACCCAGTACTTC	CASSLNPGTGGETQYF
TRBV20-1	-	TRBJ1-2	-	TGCAGTGCTGTAGGGGGGATCGGGAATGGCTACACCTTC	CSAVGGIGNGYTF
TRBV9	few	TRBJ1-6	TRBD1	TGTGCCAGCAGCGAGACAGGGGCCAATTCACCCCTCCACTTT	CASSETGANSPLHF
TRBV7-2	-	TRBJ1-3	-	TGTGCCAGCAGCTTGAACGGCGTTCCCTCTGGAAACACCATATATTTT	CASSLNGVPSGNTIYF
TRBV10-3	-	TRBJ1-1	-	TGTGCCATCAGTGAGGCAGGGCTAAAGAACACTGAAGCTTTCTTT	CAISEAGLKNTEAFF
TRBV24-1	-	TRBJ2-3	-	TGTGCCACCTCCTACGGGAACACAGATACGCAGTATTTT	CATSYGNTDTQYF
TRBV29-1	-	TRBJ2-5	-	TGCAGCCACACCCGGGGGCCCCAAGAGACCCAGTACTTC	CSHTRGPQETQYF
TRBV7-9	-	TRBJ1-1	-	TGTGCCAGCAGCTCAAACCGGGACCCCGCATTGGGCACTGAAGCTTTCTTT	CASSSNRDPALGTEAFF
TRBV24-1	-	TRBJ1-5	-	TGTGCCACCAGTGATGGGGGCACTACTAGCAATCAGCCCCAGCATTTT	CATSDGGTTSNQPQHF
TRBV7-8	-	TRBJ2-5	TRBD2	TGTGCCAGCAGCCTCCCTAACTATGGGGGGGGAGAGACCCAGTACTTC	CASSLPNYGGGETQYF
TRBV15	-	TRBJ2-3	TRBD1	TGTGCCACCAGCAGAGCAGGTCCGGGACAGTGTGCATATACGCAGTATTTT	CATSRAGPGQCAYTQYF
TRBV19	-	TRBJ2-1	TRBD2	TGTGCCAGTAGTATGGGCGGACTAGCGGGGAGTGGTGAGCAGTTCTTC	CASSMGGLAGSGEQFF
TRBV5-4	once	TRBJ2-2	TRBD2	TGTGCCAGCAGCTTAGGACTAGCGAGGGGCGGGGAGCTGTTTTTT	CASSLGLARGGELFF
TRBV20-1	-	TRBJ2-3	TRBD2	TGCAGTGCTAGCGGGGGGGCCGGCTACAATGAGCAGTATTTT	CSASGGAGYNEQYF
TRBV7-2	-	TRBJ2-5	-	TGTGCCAGCAGCTTGGGGTTAGGGGGTTGGGAGACCCAGTACTTC	CASSLGLGGWETQYF
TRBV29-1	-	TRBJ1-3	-	TGCAGCGTTGGGGGAGGGAACTCTGGAAACACCATATATTTT	CSVGGGNSGNTIYF
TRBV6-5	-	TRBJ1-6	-	TGTGCCAGCAGTTACGGCCTCTCGGATTCACCCCTCCACTTT	CASSYGLSDSPLHF
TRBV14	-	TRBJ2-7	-	TGTGCCAGCTCACCACCCTCAGCCGGGAGCTACGAGCAGTACTTC	CASSPPSAGSYEQYF
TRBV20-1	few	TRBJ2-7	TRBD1	TGCAGTGCTAGAGATTGGGGACAGGGTAACTACGAGCAGTACTTC	CSARDWGQGNYEQYF
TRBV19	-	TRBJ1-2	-	TGTGCCAGTCTAAAAACGGGCTATGGCTACACCTTC	CASLKTGYGYTF
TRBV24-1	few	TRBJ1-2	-	TGTGCCACCAGTGATTTCGCGGGGATAGGCTACACCTTC	CATSDFAGIGYTF
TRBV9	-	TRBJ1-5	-	TGTGCCAGTGACCGAGAAGGTCATCAGCCCCAGCATTTT	CASDREGHQPQHF
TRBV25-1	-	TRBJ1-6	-	TGTGCCAGCAGTCCCCGAGTAGGGAGCTCCTATAATTCACCCCCCCACTTT	CASSPRVGSSYNSPPHF
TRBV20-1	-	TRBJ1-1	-	TGCAGTGCTAGAGTAGGTGACAGTGAAGCTTTCTTT	CSARVGDSEAFF
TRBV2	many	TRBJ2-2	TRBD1	TGTGCCAGCATGGCAGGGCAGGGGGCGGCCGGGGAGCTGTTTTTT	CASMAGQGAAGELFF
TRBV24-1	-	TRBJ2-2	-	TGTGCCACCAGTGATCTAAGAGGAACCGGGGAGCTGTTTTTT	CATSDLRGTGELFF